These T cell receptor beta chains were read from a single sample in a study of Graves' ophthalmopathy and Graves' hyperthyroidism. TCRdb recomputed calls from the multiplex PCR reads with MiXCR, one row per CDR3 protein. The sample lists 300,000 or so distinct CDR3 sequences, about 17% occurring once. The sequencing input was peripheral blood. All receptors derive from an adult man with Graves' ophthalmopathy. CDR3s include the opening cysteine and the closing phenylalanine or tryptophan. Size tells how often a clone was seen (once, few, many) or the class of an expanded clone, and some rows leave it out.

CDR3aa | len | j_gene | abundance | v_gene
CASSFGDGTYGYTF | 14 | TRBJ1-2 | many | TRBV12-3/TRBV12-4
CASTQGISGNTIYF | 14 | TRBJ1-3 | many | TRBV19
CASSEGTGFGETQYF | 15 | TRBJ2-5 | many | TRBV28
CASSLHPSVSETQYF | 15 | TRBJ2-5 | large | TRBV7-3
CSAREENQPYEQYF | 14 | TRBJ2-7 | many | TRBV20-1
CSVVGLQGKAPGELFF | 16 | TRBJ2-2 | many | TRBV29-1
CASSLGFSGVTGELFF | 16 | TRBJ2-2 | - | TRBV11-2
CATSRDRERANTGELFF | 17 | TRBJ2-2 | many | TRBV15
CASSFFEGGKTQYF | 14 | TRBJ2-5 | many | TRBV6-2/TRBV6-3
CAISGTSGSSETQYF | 15 | TRBJ2-5 | many | TRBV10-3
CASSLTGVTEAFF | 13 | TRBJ1-1 | - | TRBV5-1
CASSPLGGESETQYF | 15 | TRBJ2-5 | many | TRBV4-3
CASSYTGGDNSPLHF | 15 | TRBJ1-6 | many | TRBV5-1
CASSQERGRSYEQYF | 15 | TRBJ2-7 | many | TRBV4-1
CASSLTGPYEQYF | 13 | TRBJ2-7 | many | TRBV11-1
CASSLDPLRTLGGDGQETQYF | 21 | TRBJ2-5 | many | TRBV5-1
CSAKQGNTGELFF | 13 | TRBJ2-2 | many | TRBV20-1
CASSEPTLSGYGYTF | 15 | TRBJ1-2 | many | TRBV6-1